Given below is one T cell receptor (beta chain) in context. The antigen it recognizes is unknown. No qualities accompany the bases; no much larger clone lies one base away. This sample was included in a study of T cell responses to AZD1222 COVID-19 vaccine (TCRdb year 2021). Some background on the complete study: AZD1222 recipients given second doses at about 4 weeks or at about 12 weeks were pooled, since spike-specific TCR depth and breadth were not found to differ between the two schedules. A total of 230 to 250 trial participants underwent TCR sequencing, of whom roughly 210 had received two doses of AZD1222 and around 25 had received two doses of the MenACWY control vaccine. Enrollment into the trials was organized by age into subgroups of 18-55, 56-69 and 70-plus years, and those subgroups contained roughly 150, 30 and 60 TCR-sequenced participants, respectively.

The time point label for this specimen denotes: baseline before first vaccination. Vaccinee samples came from UK trials COV001 and COV002, including a single-blind randomized controlled phase 2/3 trial of AZD1222 (ChAdOx1 nCoV-19) in healthy adults. Trial participant PBMC samples were collected at day 0 and day 28 after the second dose for TCRbeta chain sequencing. What the study reported, not specific to this receptor: Reportedly, close to half of the unique spike-specific TCRs recognized epitopes lying outside the regions that are mutated in the B.1.351 and B.1.1.7 variants. Participants were mostly white British, with more females than males. The authors suggested clonal diversity may have been underestimated. Because no day 14 peak-response samples were available, repertoires were characterized only after the peak T cell response. The 56-69-year group was small, and its depth increase did not reach significance, likely because of low power. The whole spike protein was spanned by vaccine-associated CD4 TCRs, and dominant responses were seen in regions 160-218 and 743-854. A significant rise in spike-specific TCR breadth and depth was observed after two AZD1222 doses relative to day 0 and relative to MenACWY recipients. Conclusions about previously exposed vaccinees are limited because only six or seven AZD1222 recipients were SARS-CoV-2 seropositive at baseline.

V is reduced by 4 bases and J by 6 bases, leaving a spacing of 18 bases between them. The germline V gene (reference sequence) gives CDR1 as LNHDA and CDR2 as SQIVND. CDR3 length: 15 amino acids, cysteine to phenylalanine. Only the CDR3 DNA stays, 45 bases, in frame from base 1. The CDR3 regions of human TCRbeta chains were analyzed by immunosequencing. The source study handled its data this way. Repertoire TCRs were matched against a reference library of SARS-CoV-2-specific TCRs generated with the MIRA antigen-specificity platform. Breadth was defined as the fraction of unique TCRs that were SARS-CoV-2-associated, and depth was defined as the fraction of total T cells that were SARS-CoV-2-associated. Using the MIRA data, every spike-specific TCR was mapped to the spike region that the TCR reacted to and assigned to either a CD4 or a CD8 class. Log10-transformed breadth and depth values were compared by one-way ANOVA with Sidak's multiple comparisons tests. TCRdb provides this immuneACCESS table in a form limited to in-frame rearrangements. Some clones are lacking; in checked studies, under half of them reflect an unresolved V gene, and why the rest are absent is not known. The D gene and trimming were derived from the DNA, and the V and J assignments and clone size from that table. The sample table lists over 95,000 clones, around nine tenths of them with a count of one. Jointly, the top ten make up 9.5% to 15% of the sample.

Rearrangement joined TRBV19 to TRBJ1-2; TRBD1 could be the D gene, as 6 bases match. Source: peripheral blood, taken on day 0 of AZD1222 vaccination. This sequence originates from an adult in good health. In nucleotide form, the sequence is TGTGCCAGTAGTACTGGGGGACACCCCAGGGATGGCTACACCTTC. It translates as CASSTGGHPRDGYTF.